What follows are 14 T cell receptor beta chains derived from one specimen sequenced in a study of human T cells and chemical hapten exposure (dated by TCRdb to 2020 to 2023). The time point label for this specimen denotes: patch test 1, 2 weeks after DPC sensitization. Reading the label with the study, this specimen's treatment or condition is: therapeutic diphenylcyclopropenone sensitization with weekly scalp DPC. The library was built by means of RACE. Sequencing instrument: NextSeq 500. TCRdb reran the public reads through fastp at Q25 and MiXCR, keeping productive beta chains. Under each unique CDR3 protein, matching rows form one entry showing the most common genes and DNA. The sample table records 370,000 or so distinct CDR3 sequences; around 4.8% of these occur just once. Roughly 2.4% of the sample belongs to the ten largest clones. The specimen was whole blood, collected in connection with sensitization to the hapten diphenylcyclopropenone (DPC). The receptors come from a woman aged 45-65 years with alopecia areata. Some clones in this sample may be carry-over from other donors' samples.

There are a few counts of this clonotype. The chain joins TRBV7-2 to TRBJ2-5; D perhaps matches TRBD1 (6 bases). The length of the CDR3 is 16 residues. Germline CDR1 is SGHTA and CDR2 is FQGNSA. The germline V and J ends were trimmed by 5 bases and 2 bases, with 18 bases remaining between them. The CDR3 is CASSTMGPGAQETQYF. Here the CDR3 DNA reads TGTGCCAGCAGCACCATGGGTCCAGGGGCTCAAGAGACCCAGTACTTC.

This clonotype was observed at least ten times. The chain links TRBV12-3 or TRBV12-4 to TRBJ2-3, with D unclear. There are 15 residues in the CDR3. The V and J ends lost 6 bases and 1 base respectively, with 14 bases between them. DNA for the CDR3: TGTGCCAGCAGCTCAGACGGAGCAGGCACAGATACGCAGTATTTT. It specifies CASSSDGAGTDTQYF.

This clonotype was recorded a few times. The DNA for the CDR3 is TGTGCCAGCAGCTTAGGTTCCCGGTTACAGGGCGGGGATGGCTACACCTTC. Translating it yields CASSLGSRLQGGDGYTF. The rearrangement links TRBV13 to TRBJ1-2, with D perhaps matching TRBD1 (6 bases). CDR1 and CDR2 (germline): PRHDT, FYEKMQ (reference sequence). The ends were cut back, 0 bases at V and 6 bases at J, with 20 bases in the middle. The CDR3 is 17 residues long.

In its sample, this clonotype was seen a few times. The chain employs TRBV12-3 or TRBV12-4 and TRBJ2-7, with D perhaps given as TRBD1 or TRBD2 (6 bases each). Trimming removed 0 bases at V and 2 bases at J, with 11 bases between. The CDR3 is made up of 15 amino acids. Written as DNA, the CDR3 is TGTGCCAGCAGTTTAGCCCAGGGGAGGACCTACGAGCAGTACTTC. This gives the protein CASSLAQGRTYEQYF.

Remarks on this clonotype: At one boundary the junction diverges from the germline segment, which might be a read error. The rearrangement joins TRBV5-1 to TRBJ1-1; D uncertain. Germline V gives CDR1 SGHRS, CDR2 YFSETQ. The CDR3 is 14 residues long. The CDR3 bases are TGCGCCAGTCGGCTAGGGATTACGGGCACTGAGGCTTTCTTT. Its translation is CASRLGITGTEAFF.

The chain combines TRBV12-3 or TRBV12-4 with TRBJ2-5, with 7 positions matching TRBD1. The CDR3 totals 16 residues. V shed 4 bases and J 4 bases; nucleotides not matched to a gene: 12. The CDR3 spells CASSSEQGYLRETQYF. In DNA form, the CDR3 reads TGTGCCAGCAGTTCCGAACAGGGGTACCTACGAGAGACCCAGTACTTC.

The CDR3 DNA follows: TGCGCCAGCAGTAGTAAGCAGAGACAGCCTCTAGCCAAAAACATTCAGTACTTC. Its protein product is CASSSKQRQPLAKNIQYF. This chain links TRBV23-1 with TRBJ2-4; a possible D gene is TRBD1 (5 bases). TRBV23-1 is noted as an ORF with a role that remains uncertain. The germline V and J ends were trimmed by 5 bases and 0 bases, with 20 bases remaining between them. CDR3 length: 18 amino acids.

This clonotype came up a few times. V is TRBV20-1 and J is TRBJ1-6, with 9 bases fitting TRBD1. Germline V gene data show CDR1 as DFQATT and CDR2 as SNEGSKA (reference sequence). The CDR3 covers 17 residues. J lost 3 bases, V lost 0 bases, and 6 bases had no gene match. The CDR3 is CSARDNTGGFYNSPLHF. As DNA, the CDR3 is TGCAGTGCTAGAGATAACACAGGGGGCTTCTATAATTCACCCCTCCACTTT.

This chain links TRBV20-1 with TRBJ1-2; D unresolved. In germline, CDR1 is DFQATT, CDR2 SNEGSKA (reference sequence). The CDR3 spans 9 residues. The V gene lost 6 bases and the J gene lost 3 bases, with 2 bases spanning the gap. Here the CDR3 DNA reads TGCAGTGCCGACTATGGCTACACCTTC. This encodes CSADYGYTF.

The chain employs TRBV15 and TRBJ2-1; perhaps TRBD2 as D (6 bases). V lost 0 bases, J lost 6 bases, and 12 bases lay in between. The CDR3 runs 15 residues. CDR1 LNHNV and CDR2 YYDKDF come from the germline V gene (reference sequence). CDR3 DNA sequence: TGTGCCACCAGCAGAGATCGGTCGCGGGGCAATGAGCAGTTCTTC. It is translated as CATSRDRSRGNEQFF. The whole variable domain, filled in from reference TRBV15 and TRBJ2-1, reads DAMVIQNPRYQVTQFGKPVTLSCSQTLNHNVMYWYQQKSSQAPKLLFHYYDKDFNNEADTPDNFQSRRPNTSFCFLDIRSPGLGDTAMYLCATSRDRSRGNEQFFGPGTRLTVL.

This clonotype has ten or more counts. The chain joins TRBV5-1 to TRBJ2-2; D gene uncertain. The V end lost 5 bases, the J end lost 0 bases, and 14 bases lay between the germline ends. The CDR3 runs 16 residues. Germline lookup yields CDR1 SGHRS and CDR2 YFSETQ. For the CDR3, the DNA is TGCGCCAGCAGTGTGGGGTCCAGCCCGAACACCGGGGAGCTGTTTTTT. Amino acids: CASSVGSSPNTGELFF.

This chain uses TRBV20-1 with TRBJ1-6; TRBD1 matches 7 bases. With V trimmed by 0 bases and J by 6 bases, 2 bases remained unmatched. Germline V gene lookup returns CDR1 DFQATT and CDR2 SNEGSKA (reference sequence). The CDR3 runs to 14 residues. DNA of the CDR3: TGCAGTGCTAGAGACGAGGGGGCTAATTCACCCCTCCACTTT. This gives the protein CSARDEGANSPLHF.

This clonotype was detected once. A much larger clone is a single base away; this may be a read error. CDR3 coding DNA: TGCGCCAGCAGCTTGGTCGGAGGAGGCGAAGAGACCCAGTACTTC. Amino acid sequence: CASSLVGGGEETQYF. The rearrangement joins TRBV5-1 to TRBJ2-5, with D perhaps matching TRBD2 (5 bases). The V and J ends lost 0 bases and 3 bases respectively, with 12 bases between them. The germline V gene encodes CDR1 SGHRS and CDR2 YFSETQ. CDR3 length: 15 residues.

This clonotype was seen only a few times. V gene TRBV20-1 combines with J gene TRBJ2-1; the D is unclear. The CDR3 contains 16 residues. Germline-derived CDR1 and CDR2 are DFQATT and SNEGSKA (reference sequence). The ends were cut back, 3 bases at V and 7 bases at J, with 22 bases in the middle. In nucleotides, the CDR3 is TGCAGTGCTAGGGACCCAACGACGATCGGATTGAATGAGCAGTTCTTC. Amino acids: CSARDPTTIGLNEQFF.